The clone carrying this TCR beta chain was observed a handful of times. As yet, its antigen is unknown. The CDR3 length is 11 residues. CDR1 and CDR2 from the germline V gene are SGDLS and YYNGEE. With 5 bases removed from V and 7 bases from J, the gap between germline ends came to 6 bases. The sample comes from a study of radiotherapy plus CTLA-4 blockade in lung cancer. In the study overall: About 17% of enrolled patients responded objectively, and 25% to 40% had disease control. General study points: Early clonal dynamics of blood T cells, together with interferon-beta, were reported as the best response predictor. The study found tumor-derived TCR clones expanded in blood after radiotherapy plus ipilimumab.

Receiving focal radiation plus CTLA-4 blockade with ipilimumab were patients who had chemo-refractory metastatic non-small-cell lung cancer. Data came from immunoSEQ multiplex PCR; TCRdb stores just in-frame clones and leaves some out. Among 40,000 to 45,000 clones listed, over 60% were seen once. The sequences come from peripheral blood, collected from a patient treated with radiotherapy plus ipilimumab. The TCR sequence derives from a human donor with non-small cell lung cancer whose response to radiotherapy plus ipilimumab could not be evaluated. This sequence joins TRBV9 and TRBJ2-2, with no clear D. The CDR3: CASREIGELFF. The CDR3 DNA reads TGTGCCAGCAGGGAGATCGGGGAGCTGTTTTTT.